This T cell receptor (beta chain) originates from a study of cytomegalovirus exposure and HLA in healthy donors. Study background: A previous analysis identified approximately 120 million unique TCR beta sequences derived from 180 million or so T cells. Among 398 genotyped donors, around 80% fell in the Caucasian-associated ancestry cluster.

Trimming removed 1 base from V and 6 bases from J; junction bases left unmatched: 6. The V gene's germline CDR1 is LNHDA and CDR2 SQIVND (reference sequence). The CDR3 totals 16 residues. PCR was performed using 60 Vbeta and 13 Jbeta primers. TCRdb keeps only in-frame clones here, not all; method: immunoSEQ multiplex PCR. In the table there are about 130,000 clones, roughly 80% of which are singletons. The sequenced sample was PBMCs. The V call is TRBV19, the J call TRBJ2-1, with 10 bases fitting TRBD2. The clonotype comes from a man aged 18 to 35 in good health and CMV-seropositive. Here the CDR3 reads CASSIVERGGTNEQFF. The CDR3 DNA reads TGTGCCAGTAGTATAGTCGAGCGGGGGGGTACCAATGAGCAGTTCTTC.